These 9 T cell receptor beta chains were sequenced from one sample in a study of glioma-infiltrating T cells. Using RNA template, CDR3s of TCR alpha and beta were amplified with iRepertoire arm-PCR. MiXCR, applied by TCRdb to the multiplex PCR reads, yields one record per CDR3 protein. The table lists 90,000 or so distinct CDR3 sequences, 35% to 45% of them singletons. The source material was glioma tissue, nonneoplastic brain tissue, or PBMCs (not recorded which). Receptors were obtained from a human donor with low-grade glioma or glioblastoma, undergoing nonglioma brain surgery, or in good health (not recorded which).

The V and J genes are TRBV28 and TRBJ2-7; 14 nucleotides align to TRBD2. V lost 5 bases to trimming and J lost 4 bases; unmatched junction nucleotides: 10. Germline values: CDR1 MDHEN, CDR2 SYDVKM. This CDR3 is 17 amino acids long. CDR3 nucleotide sequence: TGTGCCAGCAGTCCAGGGTCTCGGACTAGCGGGGGGTACGAGCAGTACTTC. This encodes CASSPGSRTSGGYEQYF.

J is TRBJ1-1 and V is TRBV7-2; 7 positions match TRBD1. Germline V gene data show CDR1 as SGHTA and CDR2 as FQGNSA. The CDR3 is 14 residues long. With V trimmed by 3 bases and J by 4 bases, 5 bases remained unmatched. CDR3 sequence (DNA): TGTGCCAGCAGCTTGACAGGGAAGGGCACTGAAGCTTTCTTT. Residues: CASSLTGKGTEAFF.

This chain connects TRBV6-1 to TRBJ2-7, with 11 bases identical to TRBD1. CDR1 MNHNS and CDR2 SASEGT come from the germline V gene. The junction had 6 bases not matched to a gene; V was cut back by 6 bases and J by 5 bases. This CDR3 comprises 14 residues. CDR3 region: CASRAGQGAHEQYF. CDR3 bases: TGTGCCAGCAGGGCAGGACAGGGGGCACACGAGCAGTACTTC.

Regarding this clonotype: Possible read error: a much larger clone is one base away. J is TRBJ2-1 and V is TRBV12-3 or TRBV12-4; 13 nucleotides line up with TRBD2. The CDR3 covers 17 residues. V trimming: 3 bases; J trimming: 0 bases; junction bases outside the gene matches: 2. For the CDR3, the DNA is TGTGCCAGCAGTTTCGGGACTAGCGGGATCTCCTACAATGAGCAGTTCTTC. Amino acid sequence: CASSFGTSGISYNEQFF.

This clonotype was counted between two and nine times. The chain couples TRBV5-5 to TRBJ2-5, with 8 bases matching TRBD1. V dropped 0 bases and J dropped 1; count of bases not matched to a gene: 5. The length of the CDR3 is 16 residues. CDR1 and CDR2 (germline): SGHKS, YYEKEE (reference sequence). CDR3: CASSLGQGPIQETQYF. CDR3 DNA: TGTGCCAGCAGCTTGGGACAGGGGCCGATCCAAGAGACCCAGTACTTC.

This clonotype was detected many times. This chain uses TRBV19 with TRBJ2-1; TRBD2 might be the D (7 bases). V was shortened by 10 bases and J by 4 bases, with 14 bases between the two germline ends. In germline, CDR1 is LNHDA, CDR2 SQIVND (reference sequence). This CDR3 region has 13 residues. CDR3 in amino acids: CATRRGAYNEQFF. In DNA, the CDR3 is TGTGCCACCCGACGGGGGGCTTACAATGAGCAGTTCTTC.

In this sample, this clonotype turned up many times. The chain uses TRBV11-2 and TRBJ2-2, with a possible D match to TRBD2 (6 bases). Trimming removed 11 bases from V and 0 bases from J, with 10 bases in between. CDR1 SGHAT and CDR2 FQNNGV come from the germline V gene. The CDR3 runs 13 residues. CDR3 sequence reads: CAGGTSNTGELFF. CDR3 sequence (DNA): TGTGCCGGAGGGACGTCGAACACCGGGGAGCTGTTTTTT.

The chain recombines TRBV6-2 or TRBV6-3 with TRBJ2-7; 11 bases align to TRBD1. V was pared by 6 bases and J by 3 bases, with 7 bases of the junction left unmatched. The CDR3 length is 15 residues. Germline CDR1 is MNHEY and CDR2 is SVGEGT. CDR3 sequence: CASRAGQGAFYEQYF. CDR3 nucleotides: TGTGCCAGCAGGGCAGGACAGGGGGCTTTCTACGAGCAGTACTTC.

This clonotype occurred many times. The V and J genes are TRBV7-2 and TRBJ1-3; no clear D gene. The V gene lost 5 bases and the J gene lost 4 bases, with 18 bases spanning the gap. This CDR3 is built from 16 residues. Looked up from germline, CDR1 is SGHTA and CDR2 is FQGNSA. The CDR3 DNA is TGTGCCAGCAGCCCCCAAAGGATCCTGAACGGAAACACCATATATTTT. Encoded protein: CASSPQRILNGNTIYF.